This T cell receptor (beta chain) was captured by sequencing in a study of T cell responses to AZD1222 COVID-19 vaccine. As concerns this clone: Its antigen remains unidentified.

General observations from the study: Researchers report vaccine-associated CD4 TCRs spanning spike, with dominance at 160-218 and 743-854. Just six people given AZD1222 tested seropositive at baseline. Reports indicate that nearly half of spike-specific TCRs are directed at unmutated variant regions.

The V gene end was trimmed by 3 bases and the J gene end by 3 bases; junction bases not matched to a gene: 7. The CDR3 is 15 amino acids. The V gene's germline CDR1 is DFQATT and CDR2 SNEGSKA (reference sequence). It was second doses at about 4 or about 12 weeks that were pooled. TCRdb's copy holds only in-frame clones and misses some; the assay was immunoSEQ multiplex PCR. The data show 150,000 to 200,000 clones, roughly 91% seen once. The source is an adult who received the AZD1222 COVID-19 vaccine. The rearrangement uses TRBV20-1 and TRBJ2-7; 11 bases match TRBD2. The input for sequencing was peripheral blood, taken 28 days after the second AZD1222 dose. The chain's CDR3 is CSASNLAGGRYEQYF. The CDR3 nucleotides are TGCAGTGCTAGTAATCTAGCGGGGGGCCGCTACGAGCAGTACTTC.